The 27 T cell receptor beta chains in this list originate from one sample, sequenced in a study of blood T cell repertoires in COVID-19. The assay was immunoSEQ multiplex PCR, and TCRdb's table has in-frame clones only and misses some. There are 140,000 to 150,000 clones in the sample; around nine tenths occur only once, and about 2.3% lies in the top ten. Sequencing used peripheral blood. These TCRs come from a human donor in a cohort sampled during active COVID-19.

The rearrangement uses TRBV19 and TRBJ2-7; 9 bases line up with TRBD1. The CDR3 loop spans 14 amino acids. V lost 5 bases and J lost 2; bases outside the gene matches: 4. CDR1 and CDR2 from the germline V gene are LNHDA and SQIVND (reference sequence). The CDR3 coding sequence is TGTGCCAGTAGTTCGGACAGGGGCCCCTACGAGCAGTACTTC. It specifies CASSSDRGPYEQYF.

The J gene is TRBJ1-1, the V gene TRBV28, with D perhaps matching TRBD1 (5 bases). CDR1 and CDR2 (germline): MDHEN, SYDVKM. The CDR3 covers 13 residues. The V gene lost 6 bases and the J gene lost 8 bases, with 16 bases spanning the gap. The CDR3 region is CASRWPGAGEAFF. CDR3 DNA: TGTGCCAGCAGATGGCCTGGGGCAGGGGAAGCTTTCTTT.

The rearrangement joins TRBV5-1 to TRBJ2-2; the D gene is possibly TRBD1 (6 bases). The V gene lost 3 bases and the J gene lost 1 base, with 10 bases spanning the gap. This CDR3 contains 15 residues. In germline, CDR1 is SGHRS, CDR2 YFSETQ. CDR3 in amino acids: CASSSLQGNTGELFF. DNA for the CDR3: TGCGCCAGCAGCTCACTACAGGGGAACACCGGGGAGCTGTTTTTT. The variable domain in full, with the rest retrieved from reference TRBV5-1 and TRBJ2-2, is KAGVTQTPRYLIKTRGQQVTLSCSPISGHRSVSWYQQTPGQGLQFLFEYFSETQRNKGNFPGRFSGRQFSNSRSEMNVSTLELGDSALYLCASSSLQGNTGELFFGEGSRLTVL.

This clone was recorded only once. The V gene is TRBV28, the J gene TRBJ2-7, with TRBD2 matching over 8 bases. Germline loops: CDR1 MDHEN, CDR2 SYDVKM. Trimming cost V 8 bases and J 1 base; bases outside gene matches: 10. The CDR3 covers 15 residues. The CDR3 here is CASGLAWSGSYEQYF. The CDR3, as DNA: TGTGCCAGCGGACTAGCCTGGAGCGGTTCCTACGAGCAGTACTTC. Based on the CDR3 plus reference TRBV28 and TRBJ2-7, the full variable domain is DVKVTQSSRYLVKRTGEKVFLECVQDMDHENMFWYRQDPGLGLRLIYFSYDVKMKEKGDIPEGYSVSREKKERFSLILESASTNQTSMYLCASGLAWSGSYEQYFGPGTRLTVT.

This clone has only one observation. The rearrangement joins TRBV28 to TRBJ1-1; 9 bases agree with TRBD1. Looked up from germline, CDR1 is MDHEN and CDR2 is SYDVKM. V was clipped by 3 bases and J by 2 bases; unmatched bases: 7. CDR3 length: 16 amino acids. The CDR3 sequence: CASSLPRDRVNTEAFF. CDR3 in DNA: TGTGCCAGCAGTTTGCCAAGGGACAGGGTTAACACTGAAGCTTTCTTT.

V and J are TRBV6-2 or TRBV6-3 and TRBJ1-1; no reliable D call. This CDR3 is built from 15 residues. Trimming shortened V by 4 bases and J by 1 base, and 13 bases separated the two germline ends. Germline lookup yields CDR1 MNHEY and CDR2 SVGEGT. The CDR3 nucleotides read TGTGCCAGCAGTTTCATTTTGAGGGAGAACACTGAAGCTTTCTTT. As protein: CASSFILRENTEAFF.

This clone was picked up a small number of times. J is TRBJ2-1 and V is TRBV7-2; the match to TRBD2 covers 11 bases. CDR1 is SGHTA, CDR2 FQGNSA, per germline. The CDR3 extends over 17 amino acids. V trimming: 5 bases; J trimming: 1 base; junction bases outside the gene matches: 7. CDR3 loop: CASSIRLAGLSYNEQFF. DNA of the CDR3: TGTGCCAGCAGCATCCGACTAGCGGGGCTTTCCTACAATGAGCAGTTCTTC. The full variable domain, with the rest looked up from reference TRBV7-2 and TRBJ2-1, is GAGVSQSPSNKVTEKGKDVELRCDPISGHTALYWYRQSLGQGLEFLIYFQGNSAPDKSGLPSDRFSAERTGGSVSTLTIQRTQQEDSAVYLCASSIRLAGLSYNEQFFGPGTRLTVL.

This chain joins TRBV9 and TRBJ2-5; 8 bases align to TRBD2. The CDR3 is 15 residues long. CDR1 is SGDLS and CDR2 is YYNGEE in the germline V gene. With V trimmed by 1 base and J by 5 bases, 7 bases remained unmatched. The CDR3 region has the DNA TGTGCCAGCAGCGTAAATAGCGGGATACTTGAGACCCAGTACTTC. Amino acids: CASSVNSGILETQYF.

The chain is built from TRBV3-1 (or the pseudogene TRBV3-2) and TRBJ2-1; 8 bases align to TRBD2. The V segment lost 6 bases and the J segment 9 bases; nucleotides outside the gene matches: 10. The germline CDR1 and CDR2 sequences are LGHDT and YNNKEL (reference sequence). This CDR3 comprises 14 residues. The CDR3 reads CASSSGTRGFEQFF. DNA of the CDR3: TGTGCCAGCAGTTCCGGGACTAGAGGTTTTGAGCAGTTCTTC.

V gene TRBV1 combines with J gene TRBJ2-3; TRBD2, the D gene given by the table, was not confirmed from the DNA. TRBV1 is an annotated pseudogene. The CDR3 runs 17 residues. The CDR3 here is CTSSRGGRRECTDTQYF. The CDR3, as DNA: TGCACCAGCAGCCGCGGGGGTCGGCGGGAGTGCACAGATACGCAGTATTTT.

The V call is TRBV5-1, the J call TRBJ1-1; the match to TRBD1 covers 9 bases. The J segment lost 11 bases and the V segment lost 5 bases, leaving 10 bases of the junction unmatched. Germline-derived CDR1 and CDR2 are SGHRS and YFSETQ. CDR3 length: 13 amino acids. CDR3 protein: CASSSTYGQGAFF. The CDR3 DNA reads TGCGCCAGCAGTTCTACATATGGACAGGGGGCTTTCTTT.

The rearrangement links TRBV28 to TRBJ2-3, with D unresolved. The CDR3 has 13 amino acids. Germline CDR1 and CDR2: MDHEN and SYDVKM. V shed 5 bases and J shed 1 base, with 7 bases lying between them. The CDR3 spells CASSELGTDTQYF. The DNA of the CDR3 is TGTGCCAGCAGTGAGTTAGGCACAGATACGCAGTATTTT.

This clone occurred once. The chain carries TRBV18 and TRBJ1-2, with 7 bases matching TRBD1. V shed 4 bases, J shed 4 bases, and the junction held 3 bases outside the gene matches. The CDR3 runs to 13 residues. Per the germline V gene, CDR1 is KGHSH and CDR2 is LQKENI. The CDR3 protein is CASSQQGIYGYTF. CDR3 bases: TGTGCCAGCTCACAACAGGGGATCTATGGCTACACCTTC.

The chain uses TRBV5-1 and TRBJ2-7, with a possible D match to TRBD1 (6 bases). V was trimmed by 2 bases and J by 1 base, leaving 13 bases between them. The CDR3 has 15 amino acids. Germline lookup yields CDR1 SGHRS and CDR2 YFSETQ. CDR3 nucleotides: TGCGCCAGCAGCTTACAGGGTAGTTGGTCCTACGAGCAGTACTTC. This sequence encodes CASSLQGSWSYEQYF.

The V gene is TRBV21-1, the J gene TRBJ2-7; the D call TRBD1 from the table was never checked on the DNA. TRBV21-1 is recorded as a pseudogene. This CDR3 is 16 amino acids long. For the CDR3, the DNA is TGTGCCAGCAGCAAAGTCTCCGGACACGACAACGACACGCAGTACTTC. It codes for CASSKVSGHDNDTQYF.

CDR3 protein: CASSPRTSGGSTDTQYF. The CDR3 nucleotides are TGTGCCAGCAGCCCTAGGACTAGCGGGGGAAGTACAGATACGCAGTATTTT. The genes are TRBV7-9 and TRBJ2-3; the match to TRBD2 covers 13 bases. The CDR3 contains 17 residues. Germline lookup yields CDR1 SEHNR and CDR2 FQNEAQ (reference sequence). The V segment lost 5 bases and the J segment 3 bases; nucleotides outside the gene matches: 8.

In its sample, this clone was seen once. The chain recombines TRBV6-4 with TRBJ2-7; 7 bases match TRBD1. The CDR3 runs 14 residues. CDR1 and CDR2 (germline): MRHNA, SNTAGT. With V trimmed by 1 base and J by 2 bases, 2 bases remained unmatched. The CDR3 here is CASSDWTGPYEQYF. CDR3 nucleotides: TGTGCCAGCAGTGACTGGACAGGCCCCTACGAGCAGTACTTC.

This clone was detected only once. The gene calls are TRBV7-2 and TRBJ2-7; D may be TRBD1 (6 bases). CDR1 and CDR2 from the germline V gene are SGHTA and FQGNSA. Trimming took off 1 base at V and 3 bases at J, with 13 bases between the two ends. CDR3 length: 15 amino acids. Here the CDR3 reads CASSLESRGGYEQYF. The CDR3 DNA follows: TGTGCCAGCAGCTTAGAATCCAGGGGCGGCTACGAGCAGTACTTC. The variable domain in full, completed from reference TRBV7-2 and TRBJ2-7, reads GAGVSQSPSNKVTEKGKDVELRCDPISGHTALYWYRQSLGQGLEFLIYFQGNSAPDKSGLPSDRFSAERTGGSVSTLTIQRTQQEDSAVYLCASSLESRGGYEQYFGPGTRLTVT.

The chain carries TRBV4-3 and TRBJ2-7, with TRBD1 matching over 7 bases. Germline values: CDR1 LGHNA, CDR2 YSLEER. This CDR3 spans 14 amino acids. The V and J ends lost 0 bases and 7 bases, in that order; junction bases with no gene match: 6. CDR3 DNA sequence: TGCGCCAGCAGCCAAGACACAGGGGTGAGGGAGCAGTACTTC. It specifies CASSQDTGVREQYF.

In its sample, this clone was seen once. This chain uses TRBV11-3 with TRBJ2-1, with D uncertain. Germline V gene sequence: CDR1 SGHNT, CDR2 YENEEA. The CDR3 totals 15 residues. V was pared by 1 base and J by 0 bases, with 7 bases between. The CDR3 nucleotides are TGTGCCAGCAGCTTAGGAGCATCCTCCTACAATGAGCAGTTCTTC. Its protein product is CASSLGASSYNEQFF.

The chain links TRBV2 to TRBJ2-7; possible D gene TRBD1, 6 bases. Trimming removed 4 bases at V and 3 bases at J, with 16 bases between. Germline CDR1 reads SNHLY; CDR2 reads FYNNEI. CDR3 length: 15 amino acids. CDR3 bases: TGTGCCAGCAGTGTGGACAGCGCCTCTAGCTACGAGCAGTACTTC. Amino acid sequence: CASSVDSASSYEQYF.

There are a few counts of this clone. The J gene is TRBJ2-7, the V gene TRBV11-2; TRBD2 might be the D (5 bases). The V gene's germline CDR1 is SGHAT and CDR2 FQNNGV. Trimming removed 3 bases from V and 4 bases from J, with 7 bases in between. The CDR3 covers 12 residues. CDR3 amino acids: CASSFGKYEQYF. DNA of the CDR3: TGTGCCAGCAGCTTCGGGAAGTACGAGCAGTACTTC.

With regard to this clone: The junction does not match germline at one end; this may be a read error. The CDR3 is CASSVTPGRGSGNPEAFF. The CDR3 nucleotides read TGTGCCAGCAGCGTAACTCCGGGACGGGGGAGTGGGAACCCTGAAGCTTTCTTT. This chain uses TRBV9 with TRBJ1-1, with D possibly matching TRBD1 (5 bases). The length of the CDR3 is 18 residues. From germline, CDR1 is SGDLS and CDR2 YYNGEE.

V gene TRBV18 combines with J gene TRBJ2-2, with 12 bases identical to TRBD2. The junction had 4 bases not matched to a gene; V was cut back by 2 bases and J by 6 bases. The CDR3 contains 16 residues. The germline V gene has CDR1 KGHSH and CDR2 LQKENI. Written as DNA, the CDR3 is TGTGCCAGCTCACCAGTGAGACTAGCGGGGGCCGGGGAGCTGTTTTTT. It translates to CASSPVRLAGAGELFF. Variable domain in full (rest from reference TRBV18 and TRBJ2-2): NAGVMQNPRHLVRRRGQEARLRCSPMKGHSHVYWYRQLPEEGLKFMVYLQKENIIDESGMPKERFSAEFPKEGPSILRIQQVVRGDSAAYFCASSPVRLAGAGELFFGEGSRLTVL.

The chain has TRBV11-2 and TRBJ2-2; D gene unclear. There are 14 residues in the CDR3. CDR1 and CDR2 from the germline V gene are SGHAT and FQNNGV. V lost 7 bases, J lost 7 bases, and 16 bases lay in between. CDR3 bases: TGTGCCAGCACCCGCCGTCCCTCCGGCGGGGAGCTGTTTTTT. This codes for CASTRRPSGGELFF.

The chain links TRBV7-9 to TRBJ2-1; 7 positions match TRBD2. Germline values: CDR1 SEHNR, CDR2 FQNEAQ (reference sequence). The CDR3 contains 12 residues. The J segment lost 14 bases and the V segment lost 1 base, leaving 5 bases of the junction unmatched. The CDR3 region has the DNA TGTGCCAGCAGCTTAGAGTGGGGGAGGGAGTTCTTC. Residues: CASSLEWGREFF.

This sequence joins TRBV30 and TRBJ2-5; D may be TRBD2 (6 bases). Trimming removed 1 base at V and 4 bases at J, with 7 bases between. CDR1 GTSNPN and CDR2 SVGIG come from the germline V gene (reference sequence). The CDR3 is 12 amino acids. CDR3 loop: CAWSAGRETQYF. As DNA, the CDR3 is TGTGCCTGGAGTGCCGGGAGAGAGACCCAGTACTTC. Full variable domain (rest looked up from reference TRBV30 and TRBJ2-5): SQTIHQWPATLVQPVGSPLSLECTVEGTSNPNLYWYRQAAGRGLQLLFYSVGIGQISSEVPQNLSASRPQDRQFILSSKKLLLSDSGFYLCAWSAGRETQYFGPGTRLLVL.